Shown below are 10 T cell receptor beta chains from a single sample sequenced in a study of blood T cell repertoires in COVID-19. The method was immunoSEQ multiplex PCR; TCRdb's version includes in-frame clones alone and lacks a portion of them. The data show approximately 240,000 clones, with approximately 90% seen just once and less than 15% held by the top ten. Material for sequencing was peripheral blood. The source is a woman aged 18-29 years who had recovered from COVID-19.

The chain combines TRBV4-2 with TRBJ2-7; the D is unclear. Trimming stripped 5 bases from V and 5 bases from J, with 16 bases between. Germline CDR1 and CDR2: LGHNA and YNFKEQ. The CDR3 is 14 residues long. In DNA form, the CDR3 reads TGTGCCAGCAGCTCGCGCCTTCTCTTGGACGAGCAGTACTTC. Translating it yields CASSSRLLLDEQYF.

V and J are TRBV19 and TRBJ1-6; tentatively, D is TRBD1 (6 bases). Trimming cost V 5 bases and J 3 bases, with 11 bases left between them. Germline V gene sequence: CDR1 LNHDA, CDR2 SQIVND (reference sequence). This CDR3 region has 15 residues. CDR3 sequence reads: CASSVGQNYNSPLHF. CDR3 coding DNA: TGTGCCAGTAGTGTTGGACAGAACTATAATTCACCCCTCCACTTT.

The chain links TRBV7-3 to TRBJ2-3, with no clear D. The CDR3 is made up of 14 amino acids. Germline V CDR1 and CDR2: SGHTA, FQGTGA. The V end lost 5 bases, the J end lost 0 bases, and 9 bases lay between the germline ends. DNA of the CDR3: TGTGCCAGCAGCCTTTCCGGTAGCACAGATACGCAGTATTTT. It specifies CASSLSGSTDTQYF. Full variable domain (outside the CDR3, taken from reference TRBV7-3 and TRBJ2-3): GAGVSQTPSNKVTEKGKYVELRCDPISGHTALYWYRQSLGQGPEFLIYFQGTGAADDSGLPNDRFFAVRPEGSVSTLKIQRTERGDSAVYLCASSLSGSTDTQYFGPGTRLTVL.

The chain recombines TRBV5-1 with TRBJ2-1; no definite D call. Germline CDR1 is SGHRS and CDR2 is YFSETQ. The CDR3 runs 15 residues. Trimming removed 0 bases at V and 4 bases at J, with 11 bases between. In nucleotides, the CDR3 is TGCGCCAGCAGCTTGGCCAGTCCTTTTTACAATGAGCAGTTCTTC. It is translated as CASSLASPFYNEQFF.

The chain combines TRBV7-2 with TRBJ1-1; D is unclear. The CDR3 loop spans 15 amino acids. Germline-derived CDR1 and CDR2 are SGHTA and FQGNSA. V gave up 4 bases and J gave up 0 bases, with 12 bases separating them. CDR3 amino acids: CASSSPTQMNTEAFF. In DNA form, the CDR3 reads TGTGCCAGCAGCTCTCCGACACAAATGAACACTGAAGCTTTCTTT.

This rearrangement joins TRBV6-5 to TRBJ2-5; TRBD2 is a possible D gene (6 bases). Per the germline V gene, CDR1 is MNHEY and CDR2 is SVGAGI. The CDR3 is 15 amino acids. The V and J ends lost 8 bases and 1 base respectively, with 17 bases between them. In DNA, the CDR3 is TGTGCCAGCCAGGACTACGACACATTCCAAGAGACCCAGTACTTC. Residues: CASQDYDTFQETQYF.

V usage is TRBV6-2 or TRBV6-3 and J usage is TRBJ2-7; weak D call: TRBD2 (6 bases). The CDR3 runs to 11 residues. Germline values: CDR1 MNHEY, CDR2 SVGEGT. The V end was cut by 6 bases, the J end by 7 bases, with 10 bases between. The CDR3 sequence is CASSRGAEQYF. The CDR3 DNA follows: TGTGCCAGCAGCCGCGGGGCAGAGCAGTACTTC.

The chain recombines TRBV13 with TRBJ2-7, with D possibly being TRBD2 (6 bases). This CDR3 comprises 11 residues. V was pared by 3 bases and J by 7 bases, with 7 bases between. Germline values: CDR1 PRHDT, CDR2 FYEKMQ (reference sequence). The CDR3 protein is CASSLAGEQYF. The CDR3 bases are TGTGCCAGCAGCTTGGCGGGAGAGCAGTACTTC.

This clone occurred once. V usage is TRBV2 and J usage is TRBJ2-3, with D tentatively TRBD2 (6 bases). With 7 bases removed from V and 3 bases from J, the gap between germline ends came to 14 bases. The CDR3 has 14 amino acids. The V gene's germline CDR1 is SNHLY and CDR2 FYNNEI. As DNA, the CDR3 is TGTGCCAGCAAAAGCGGGTGGGGGACAGATACGCAGTATTTT. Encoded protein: CASKSGWGTDTQYF.

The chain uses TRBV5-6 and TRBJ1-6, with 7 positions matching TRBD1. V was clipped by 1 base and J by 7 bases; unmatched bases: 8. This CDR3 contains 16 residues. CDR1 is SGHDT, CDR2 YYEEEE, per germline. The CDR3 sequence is CASSLFAGQTNSPLHF. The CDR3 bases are TGTGCCAGCAGCTTGTTTGCGGGACAGACGAATTCACCCCTCCACTTT.